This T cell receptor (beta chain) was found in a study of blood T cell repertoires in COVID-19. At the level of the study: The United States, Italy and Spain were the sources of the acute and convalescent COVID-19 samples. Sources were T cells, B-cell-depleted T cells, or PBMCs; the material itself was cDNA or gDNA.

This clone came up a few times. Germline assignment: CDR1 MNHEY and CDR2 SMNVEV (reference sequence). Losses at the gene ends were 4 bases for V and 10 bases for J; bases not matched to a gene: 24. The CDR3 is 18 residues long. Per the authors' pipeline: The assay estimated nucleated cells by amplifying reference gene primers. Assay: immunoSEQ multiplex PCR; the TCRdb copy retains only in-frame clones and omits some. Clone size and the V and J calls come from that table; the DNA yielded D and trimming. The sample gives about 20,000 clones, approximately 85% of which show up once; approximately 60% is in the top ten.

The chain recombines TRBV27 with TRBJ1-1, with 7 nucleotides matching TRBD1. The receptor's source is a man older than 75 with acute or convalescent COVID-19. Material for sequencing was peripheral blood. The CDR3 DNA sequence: TGTGCCAGCAGTTCCCACAGACCGGCCACAGGGGTCGGATTTGTAGCTTTCTTT. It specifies CASSSHRPATGVGFVAFF.